The sequence of this T cell receptor (beta chain) was determined in a study of radiation and T cells in renal cell carcinoma. Regarding treatment: treatment-naive control, cytoreductive nephrectomy. Control tumors came from treatment-naive patients without prior radiation. Trimming removed 0 bases at V and 4 bases at J, with 9 bases between. Looked up from germline, CDR1 is MGHRA and CDR2 is YSYEKL. The CDR3 runs 14 residues. TCRdb's copy holds only in-frame clones and misses some; the assay was immunoSEQ multiplex PCR. Of some 10,000 clones in the sample, over 60% are singletons; the top ten hold about 14%. Note on this clone: Its antigen is not identified.

Study-level results: Dominant CDR3 motifs were more common in irradiated tumors than controls.

The chain is built from TRBV4-1 and TRBJ1-2; D perhaps matches TRBD1 (5 bases). The sequence derives from a man between 60 and 75 years old with renal cell carcinoma. Here the sequenced sample was tumor tissue, taken from a patient whose treatment was nephrectomy without radiotherapy. CDR3 DNA: TGCGCCAGCAGCCAAGATGGGGACTCCTATGGCTACACCTTC. Amino acid sequence: CASSQDGDSYGYTF.